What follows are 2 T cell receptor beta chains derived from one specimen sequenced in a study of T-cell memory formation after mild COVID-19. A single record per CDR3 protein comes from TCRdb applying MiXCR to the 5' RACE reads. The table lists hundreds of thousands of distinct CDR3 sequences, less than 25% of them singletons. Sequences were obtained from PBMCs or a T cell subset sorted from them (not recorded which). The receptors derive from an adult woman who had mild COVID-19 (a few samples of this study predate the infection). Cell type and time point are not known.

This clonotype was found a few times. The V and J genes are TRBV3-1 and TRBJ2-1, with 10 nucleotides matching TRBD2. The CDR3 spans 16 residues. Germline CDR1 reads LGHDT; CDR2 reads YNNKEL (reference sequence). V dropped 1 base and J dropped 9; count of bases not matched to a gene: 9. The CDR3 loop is CASSQVPAGGSGEQFF. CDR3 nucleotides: TGTGCCAGCAGCCAAGTTCCAGCGGGGGGGTCGGGTGAGCAGTTCTTC.

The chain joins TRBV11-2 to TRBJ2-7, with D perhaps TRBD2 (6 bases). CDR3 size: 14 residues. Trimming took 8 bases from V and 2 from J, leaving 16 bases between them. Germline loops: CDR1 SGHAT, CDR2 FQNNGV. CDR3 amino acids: CASRAGLLTYEQYF. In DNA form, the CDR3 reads TGTGCCAGCCGCGCGGGACTTCTCACCTACGAGCAGTACTTC.